The sequence of this T cell receptor (beta chain) was determined in a study of identical twins. Study-wide results and limits: Model-predicted out-of-frame TCR alpha sharing fell below observed values in monozygotic twins. Within twin pairs, the out-of-frame alpha sequences they shared showed excess low generation probability. Excess sharing between twins was weaker in beta out-of-frame sequences.

Germline assignment: CDR1 ENHRY and CDR2 SYGVKD. Trimming removed 11 bases from V and 3 bases from J, with 16 bases in between. The CDR3 covers 13 residues. Using its own MiXCR run on the 5' RACE reads, TCRdb lists one record per CDR3 protein. The sample shows 450,000 to 500,000 distinct CDR3 sequences, over 11% of them seen only once. Every one of the donors was a healthy Caucasian. This clonotype has only a few counts. Its antigen remains unidentified. The sample was also linked to a second study, of yellow fever vaccine responses in identical twins.

The chain combines TRBV10-3 with TRBJ2-5, with D possibly TRBD2 on 5 matching bases. The sequence came from a woman aged 18-29 years in good health. What was sequenced was CD4+ T cells sorted from blood. CDR3 protein: CASKTGKEETQYF. The CDR3 nucleotides read TGTGCCTCGAAGACCGGGAAGGAAGAGACCCAGTACTTC.